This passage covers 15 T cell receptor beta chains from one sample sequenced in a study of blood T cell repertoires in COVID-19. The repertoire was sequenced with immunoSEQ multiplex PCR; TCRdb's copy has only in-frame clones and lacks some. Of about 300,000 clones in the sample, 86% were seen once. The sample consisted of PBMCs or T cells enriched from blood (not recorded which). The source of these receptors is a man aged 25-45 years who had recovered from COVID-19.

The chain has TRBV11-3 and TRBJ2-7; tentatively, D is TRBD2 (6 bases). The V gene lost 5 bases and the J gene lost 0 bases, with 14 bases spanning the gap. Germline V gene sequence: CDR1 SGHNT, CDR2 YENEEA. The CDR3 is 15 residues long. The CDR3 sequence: CASSPRGSSSYEQYF. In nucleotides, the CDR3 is TGTGCCAGCAGCCCCCGGGGGTCTAGCTCCTACGAGCAGTACTTC.

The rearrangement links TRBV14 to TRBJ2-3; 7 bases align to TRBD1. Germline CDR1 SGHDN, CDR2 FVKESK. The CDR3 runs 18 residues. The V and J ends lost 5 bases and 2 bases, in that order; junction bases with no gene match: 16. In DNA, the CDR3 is TGTGCCAGCAGCAAGTCATACCAGACAGGGTTTTACACAGATACGCAGTATTTT. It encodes CASSKSYQTGFYTDTQYF.

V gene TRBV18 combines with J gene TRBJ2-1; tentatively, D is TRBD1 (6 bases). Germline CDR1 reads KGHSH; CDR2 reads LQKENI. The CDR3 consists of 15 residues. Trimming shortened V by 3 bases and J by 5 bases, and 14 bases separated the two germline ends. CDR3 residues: CASSPDGQFNNEQFF. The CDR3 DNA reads TGTGCCAGCTCACCCGATGGACAGTTCAACAATGAGCAGTTCTTC.

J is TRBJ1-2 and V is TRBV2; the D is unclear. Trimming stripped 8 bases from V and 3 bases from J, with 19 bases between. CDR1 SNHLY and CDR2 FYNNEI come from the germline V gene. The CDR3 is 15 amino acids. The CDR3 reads CASQATASYYYGYTF. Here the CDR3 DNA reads TGTGCCAGCCAAGCAACAGCTTCCTATTACTATGGCTACACCTTC. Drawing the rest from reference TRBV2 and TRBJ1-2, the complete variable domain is EPEVTQTPSHQVTQMGQEVILRCVPISNHLYFYWYRQILGQKVEFLVSFYNNEISEKSEIFDDQFSVERPDGSNFTLKIRSTKLEDSAMYFCASQATASYYYGYTFGSGTRLTVV.

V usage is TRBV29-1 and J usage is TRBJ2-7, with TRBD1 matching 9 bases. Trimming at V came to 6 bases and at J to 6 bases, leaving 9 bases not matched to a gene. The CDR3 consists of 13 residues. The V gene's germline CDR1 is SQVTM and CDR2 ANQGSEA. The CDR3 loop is CSVGQGKISEQYF. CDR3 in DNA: TGCAGCGTAGGACAGGGGAAAATAAGCGAGCAGTACTTC.

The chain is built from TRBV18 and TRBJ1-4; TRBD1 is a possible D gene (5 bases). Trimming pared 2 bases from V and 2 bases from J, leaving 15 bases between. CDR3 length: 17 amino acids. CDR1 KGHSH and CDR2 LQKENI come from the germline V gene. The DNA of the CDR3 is TGTGCCAGCTCACCATCGGGGGGACCCCTCACTAATGAAAAACTGTTTTTT. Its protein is CASSPSGGPLTNEKLFF.

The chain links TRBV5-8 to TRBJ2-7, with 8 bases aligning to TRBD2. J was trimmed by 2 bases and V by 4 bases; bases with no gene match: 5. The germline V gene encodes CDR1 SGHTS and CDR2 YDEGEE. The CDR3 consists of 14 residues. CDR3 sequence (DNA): TGTGCCAGCAGCCCGCGCGGGAGGCCCTACGAGCAGTACTTC. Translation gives CASSPRGRPYEQYF. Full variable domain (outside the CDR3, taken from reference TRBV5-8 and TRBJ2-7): EAGVTQSPTHLIKTRGQQATLRCSPISGHTSVYWYQQALGLGLQFLLWYDEGEERNRGNFPPRFSGRQFPNYSSELNVNALELEDSALYLCASSPRGRPYEQYFGPGTRLTVT.

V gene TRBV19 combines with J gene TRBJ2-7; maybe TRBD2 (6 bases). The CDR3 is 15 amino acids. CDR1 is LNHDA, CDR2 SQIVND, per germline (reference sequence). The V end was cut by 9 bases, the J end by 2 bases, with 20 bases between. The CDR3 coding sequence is TGTGCCAGCACCCGAAGCGGGCGAGGGCCCTACGAGCAGTACTTC. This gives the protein CASTRSGRGPYEQYF.

CDR3: CASSYSKGEAFF. CDR3 DNA sequence: TGTGCCAGCAGTTACTCGAAGGGGGAAGCTTTCTTT. This chain joins TRBV6-5 and TRBJ1-1; D perhaps matches TRBD1 (5 bases). Trimming shortened V by 0 bases and J by 8 bases, and 7 bases separated the two germline ends. The CDR3 runs 12 residues. From germline, CDR1 is MNHEY and CDR2 SVGAGI.

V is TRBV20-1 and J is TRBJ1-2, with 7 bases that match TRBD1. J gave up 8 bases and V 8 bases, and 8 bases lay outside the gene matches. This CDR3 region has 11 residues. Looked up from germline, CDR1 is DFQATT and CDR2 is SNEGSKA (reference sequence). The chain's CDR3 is CSNDREWGYTF. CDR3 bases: TGCAGTAACGACAGGGAGTGGGGCTACACCTTC.

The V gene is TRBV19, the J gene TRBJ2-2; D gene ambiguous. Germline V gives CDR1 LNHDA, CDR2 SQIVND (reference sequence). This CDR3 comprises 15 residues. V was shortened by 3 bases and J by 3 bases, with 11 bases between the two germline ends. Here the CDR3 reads CASSIFVEYTGELFF. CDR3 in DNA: TGTGCCAGTAGTATCTTTGTTGAGTACACCGGGGAGCTGTTTTTT. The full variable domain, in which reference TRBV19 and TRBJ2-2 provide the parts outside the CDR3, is DGGITQSPKYLFRKEGQNVTLSCEQNLNHDAMYWYRQDPGQGLRLIYYSQIVNDFQKGDIAEGYSVSREKKESFPLTVTSAQKNPTAFYLCASSIFVEYTGELFFGEGSRLTVL.

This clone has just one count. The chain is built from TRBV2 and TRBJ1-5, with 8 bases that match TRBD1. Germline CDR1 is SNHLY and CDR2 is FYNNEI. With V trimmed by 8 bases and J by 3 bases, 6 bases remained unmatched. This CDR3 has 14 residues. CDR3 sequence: CASSRTGNNQPQHF. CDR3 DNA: TGTGCCAGCTCACGGACAGGGAACAATCAGCCCCAGCATTTT.

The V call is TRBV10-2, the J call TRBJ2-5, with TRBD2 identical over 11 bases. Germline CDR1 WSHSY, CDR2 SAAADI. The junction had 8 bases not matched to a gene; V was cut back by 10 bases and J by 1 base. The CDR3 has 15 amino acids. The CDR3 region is CATQGTSGGQETQYF. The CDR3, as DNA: TGCGCCACCCAAGGTACTAGCGGGGGCCAAGAGACCCAGTACTTC.

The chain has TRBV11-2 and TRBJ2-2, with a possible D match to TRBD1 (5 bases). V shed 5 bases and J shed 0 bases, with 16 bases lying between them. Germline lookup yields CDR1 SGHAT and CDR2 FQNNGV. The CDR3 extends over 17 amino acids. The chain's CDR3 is CASSLVGQRSNTGELFF. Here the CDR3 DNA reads TGTGCCAGCAGCCTCGTGGGGCAAAGATCGAACACCGGGGAGCTGTTTTTT.

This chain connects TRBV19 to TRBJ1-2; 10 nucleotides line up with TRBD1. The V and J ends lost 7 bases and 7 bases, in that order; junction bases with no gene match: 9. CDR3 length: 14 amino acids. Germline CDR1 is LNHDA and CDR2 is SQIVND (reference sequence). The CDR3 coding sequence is TGTGCCAGTACCGACAGGGGGCCGACGGGTGGCTACACCTTC. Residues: CASTDRGPTGGYTF.